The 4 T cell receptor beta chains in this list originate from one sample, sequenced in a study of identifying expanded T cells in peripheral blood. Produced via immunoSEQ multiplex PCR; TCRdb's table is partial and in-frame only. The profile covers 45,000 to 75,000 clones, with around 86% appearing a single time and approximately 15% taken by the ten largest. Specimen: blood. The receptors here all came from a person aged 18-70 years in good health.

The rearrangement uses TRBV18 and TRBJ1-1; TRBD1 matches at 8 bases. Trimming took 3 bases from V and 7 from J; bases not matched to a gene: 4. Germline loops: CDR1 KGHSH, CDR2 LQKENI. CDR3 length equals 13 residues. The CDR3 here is CASSPRQGLEAFF. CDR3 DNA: TGTGCCAGCTCACCCCGACAGGGGCTTGAAGCTTTCTTT.

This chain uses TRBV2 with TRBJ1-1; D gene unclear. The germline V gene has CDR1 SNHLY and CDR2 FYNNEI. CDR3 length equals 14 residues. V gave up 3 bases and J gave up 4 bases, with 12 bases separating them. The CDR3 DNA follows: TGTGCCAGCAGTGACCTGAGGGTTGGCACTGAAGCTTTCTTT. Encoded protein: CASSDLRVGTEAFF.

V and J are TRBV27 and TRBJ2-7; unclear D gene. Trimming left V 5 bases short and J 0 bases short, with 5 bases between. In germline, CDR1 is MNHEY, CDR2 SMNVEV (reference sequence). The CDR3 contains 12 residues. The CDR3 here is CASSPPSYEQYF. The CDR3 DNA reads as TGTGCCAGCAGTCCCCCCTCCTACGAGCAGTACTTC.

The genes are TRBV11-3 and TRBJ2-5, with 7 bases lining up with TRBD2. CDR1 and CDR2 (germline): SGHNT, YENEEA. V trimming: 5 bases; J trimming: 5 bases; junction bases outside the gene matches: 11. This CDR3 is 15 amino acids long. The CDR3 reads CASSGRGGQRETQYF. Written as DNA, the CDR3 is TGTGCCAGCAGCGGCCGGGGAGGGCAGCGGGAGACCCAGTACTTC.